These 18 T cell receptor beta chains came from one sample sequenced in a study of shared clonotypes between healthy human individuals. Data came from immunoSEQ multiplex PCR; TCRdb stores just in-frame clones and leaves some out. The sample lists 90,000 to 150,000 clones; about 71% were seen once. The sequencing sample was made of memory CD8+ T cells sorted from blood. Subset noted: CD45RO+ cells pooled with CCR7-negative TemRA cells. The origin of the receptors is a woman in her twenties or thirties in good health.

Many counts were recorded for this clone. The V call is TRBV7-8, the J call TRBJ2-1, with a possible D match to TRBD2 (5 bases). Deletions cut 1 base from V and 0 bases from J, with 13 bases between. The CDR3 has 17 residues. CDR1 and CDR2 (germline): SGHVS, FQNEAQ. The CDR3 DNA follows: TGTGCCAGCAGCTTAGTTGTAGCGCCTAGCTCCTACAATGAGCAGTTCTTC. This sequence encodes CASSLVVAPSSYNEQFF.

This clone was counted only a few times. The V and J genes are TRBV10-2 and TRBJ2-7; TRBD1 agrees at 7 bases. Germline CDR1 reads WSHSY; CDR2 reads SAAADI. The length of the CDR3 is 16 residues. V lost 6 bases to trimming and J lost 1 base; unmatched junction nucleotides: 12. In nucleotides, the CDR3 is TGCGCCAGCAGCCCCTCCGGTGGGGACAGTTCCTACGAGCAGTACTTC. Translated, it gives CASSPSGGDSSYEQYF.

This sequence joins TRBV20-1 and TRBJ1-1; 8 bases are a match to TRBD1. Per germline, CDR1 DFQATT and CDR2 SNEGSKA (reference sequence). This CDR3 is 11 amino acids long. The CDR3 DNA reads TGCAGCGTTACAGGGGGAGTTGAAGCTTTCTTT. Residues: CSVTGGVEAFF.

The rearrangement joins TRBV7-8 to TRBJ2-2; 7 bases match TRBD2. J gave up 4 bases and V 5 bases, and 7 bases lay outside the gene matches. This CDR3 has 15 residues. The germline V gene has CDR1 SGHVS and CDR2 FQNEAQ. The CDR3 region has the DNA TGTGCCAGCAGCGCTGGCGGGAGCATCACCGGGGAGCTGTTTTTT. This sequence encodes CASSAGGSITGELFF.

The V gene is TRBV18, the J gene TRBJ1-2; D unclear. Germline V lookup: CDR1 KGHSH, CDR2 LQKENI. The V end lost 3 bases, the J end lost 8 bases, and 13 bases lay between the germline ends. The CDR3 is 13 residues long. The CDR3 loop is CASSPLRGLGYTF. The CDR3 DNA follows: TGTGCCAGCTCACCCCTCCGGGGTTTGGGCTACACCTTC.

This chain joins TRBV23-1 and TRBJ2-3; D unclear. Being an ORF, TRBV23-1 has a function that is uncertain. Trimming took off 1 base at V and 6 bases at J, with 5 bases between the two ends. The CDR3 is 12 amino acids. In DNA, the CDR3 is TGCGCCAGCAGTCAATGGTCGGATACGCAGTATTTT. It specifies CASSQWSDTQYF.

This rearrangement joins TRBV10-3 to TRBJ2-3, with 7 positions matching TRBD1. V was pared by 6 bases and J by 4 bases, with 7 bases of the junction left unmatched. The CDR3 covers 14 residues. The germline CDR1 and CDR2 sequences are ENHRY and SYGVKD. The CDR3 loop is CAIREQGSPDTQYF. CDR3 nucleotide sequence: TGTGCCATCAGGGAACAGGGGTCCCCAGATACGCAGTATTTT.

The chain employs TRBV2 and TRBJ1-1; D gene uncertain. This CDR3 is 13 amino acids long. The V gene's germline CDR1 is SNHLY and CDR2 FYNNEI. V lost 11 bases and J lost 6, with 19 bases in between. The CDR3 DNA reads as TGTGCCCGCTCGGCTGTGGCCGGCCCTGAAGCTTTCTTT. Translation gives CARSAVAGPEAFF.

The chain carries TRBV28 and TRBJ2-7; D is perhaps TRBD1 (6 bases). The germline V gene encodes CDR1 MDHEN and CDR2 SYDVKM. The V gene lost 1 base and the J gene lost 4 bases, with 17 bases spanning the gap. This CDR3 contains 16 residues. The CDR3 here is CASSLFGRGSWYEQYF. CDR3 nucleotides: TGTGCCAGCAGTTTATTCGGCAGGGGTTCATGGTACGAGCAGTACTTC.

The chain has TRBV6-6 and TRBJ1-1, with D unresolved. Germline CDR1 reads MNHNY; CDR2 reads SVGAGI (reference sequence). The CDR3 totals 13 residues. Trimming removed 5 bases at V and 2 bases at J, with 9 bases between. CDR3 DNA: TGTGCCAGCAGTCGAAAGGGAAACACTGAAGCTTTCTTT. Protein sequence: CASSRKGNTEAFF.

This chain connects TRBV5-4 to TRBJ2-1, with a possible D match to TRBD2 (6 bases). V lost 4 bases and J lost 7, with 21 bases in between. Germline V gene sequence: CDR1 SGHNT, CDR2 YYREEE (reference sequence). This CDR3 comprises 16 residues. The CDR3 DNA sequence: TGTGCCAGCAGCACCCGGGACTCCACCGTCGGGAATGAGCAGTTCTTC. It is translated as CASSTRDSTVGNEQFF.

This clone was seen only a few times. This chain uses TRBV9 with TRBJ2-1, with 9 nucleotides matching TRBD2. The CDR3 totals 15 residues. Germline lookup yields CDR1 SGDLS and CDR2 YYNGEE. Losses at the gene ends were 4 bases for V and 8 bases for J; bases not matched to a gene: 10. The CDR3 DNA is TGTGCCAGCAGCTTCATAGCGGGAGCACTGGATGAGCAGTTCTTC. This encodes CASSFIAGALDEQFF.

V gene TRBV19 combines with J gene TRBJ1-5; 8 nucleotides line up with TRBD1. From germline, CDR1 is LNHDA and CDR2 SQIVND (reference sequence). The CDR3 spans 15 residues. The V segment lost 6 bases and the J segment 2 bases; nucleotides outside the gene matches: 6. CDR3: CASRALTGGNQPQHF. Here the CDR3 DNA reads TGTGCCAGTAGGGCACTGACAGGGGGCAATCAGCCCCAGCATTTT.

The genes are TRBV7-9 and TRBJ1-2, with D perhaps matching TRBD1 (5 bases). Germline V gene data show CDR1 as SEHNR and CDR2 as FQNEAQ (reference sequence). The germline V and J ends were trimmed by 5 bases and 8 bases, with 18 bases remaining between them. This CDR3 spans 14 amino acids. The CDR3 reads CASSPVGGIGGYTF. CDR3 coding DNA: TGTGCCAGCAGCCCCGTCGGGGGGATCGGCGGCTACACCTTC.

The chain has TRBV7-2 and TRBJ1-2; 7 bases are a match to TRBD1. The CDR3 contains 15 residues. Germline loops: CDR1 SGHTA, CDR2 FQGNSA. The V gene end was trimmed by 2 bases and the J gene end by 5 bases; junction bases not matched to a gene: 8. The CDR3 DNA is TGTGCCAGCAGCTTAATCAAGGGGGCGAGGTATGGCTACACCTTC. It codes for CASSLIKGARYGYTF.

This chain uses TRBV11-2 with TRBJ2-2; D gene unclear. Trimming stripped 6 bases from V and 9 bases from J, with 8 bases between. Germline V gene sequence: CDR1 SGHAT, CDR2 FQNNGV. This CDR3 contains 11 residues. The CDR3 sequence is CASRLNRELFF. CDR3 DNA sequence: TGTGCCAGCAGACTGAACCGGGAGCTGTTTTTT. Combining the CDR3 with reference TRBV11-2 and TRBJ2-2 gives the whole variable domain EAGVAQSPRYKIIEKRQSVAFWCNPISGHATLYWYQQILGQGPKLLIQFQNNGVVDDSQLPKDRFSAERLKGVDSTLKIQPAKLEDSAVYLCASRLNRELFFGEGSRLTVL.

Written as DNA, the CDR3 is TGTGCCAGCAGCTGGGACAGGAGCCTCTACGAGCAGTACTTC. Encoded protein: CASSWDRSLYEQYF. The chain has TRBV28 and TRBJ2-7; 8 bases map to TRBD1. The CDR3 consists of 14 residues. Germline V gene sequence: CDR1 MDHEN, CDR2 SYDVKM. Trimming removed 6 bases from V and 3 bases from J; junction bases left unmatched: 7.

The chain recombines TRBV28 with TRBJ2-7, with TRBD1 matching over 8 bases. This CDR3 region has 14 residues. In germline, CDR1 is MDHEN, CDR2 SYDVKM. V lost 5 bases, J lost 6 bases, and 9 bases stayed unmatched. The DNA of the CDR3 is TGTGCCAGCAGTCCAGGGGGCTCTCCCGTCGAGCAGTACTTC. Amino acid sequence: CASSPGGSPVEQYF.